The TCR beta chain described here comes from a study of read filtering for tumor transcriptome and immune sequencing. Looking at the study overall: The cohort had over 16 men and approximately 13 women aged roughly 47 to 90, mean around 63 years.

The V gene lost 1 base and the J gene lost 5 bases, with 15 bases spanning the gap. Per the germline V gene, CDR1 is KGHSH and CDR2 is LQKENI. This CDR3 spans 16 amino acids. This clonotype has a count of ten or more. Its specificity is not known. Molecular barcoded adaptors covering alpha/delta and beta/gamma chains were used on roughly 400 ng RNA. Using its own MiXCR run on the reads, TCRdb lists one record per CDR3 protein. The repertoire has 35,000 to 40,000 distinct CDR3 sequences, approximately 15% of them found once; the top ten carry roughly 40%. Findings and limits, study-wide: Single-read clonotypes: 80% to 90% of IR-seq clonotypes (roughly 3.5% of reads), roughly 70% of RNA-seq clonotypes (44.6% of reads).

The sequenced sample was a population of CD138-negative cells sorted from bone marrow. This TCR was sampled from a donor at least 40 years old with multiple myeloma. This sequence joins TRBV18 and TRBJ1-5; D remains ambiguous. The CDR3: CASSPLGGIGDQPQHF. The CDR3 DNA is TGTGCCAGCTCACCACTGGGCGGGATAGGCGATCAGCCCCAGCATTTT. Full variable domain (outside the CDR3, taken from reference TRBV18 and TRBJ1-5): NAGVMQNPRHLVRRRGQEARLRCSPMKGHSHVYWYRQLPEEGLKFMVYLQKENIIDESGMPKERFSAEFPKEGPSILRIQQVVRGDSAAYFCASSPLGGIGDQPQHFGDGTRLSIL.